The text below deals with one T cell receptor (beta chain). This sample stems from a study of blood T cell repertoires in COVID-19. Using immunoSEQ multiplex PCR, the repertoire was profiled, and TCRdb retains in-frame clones only, with some absent. This sample has about 210,000 clones, with roughly 81% found just once. The clonotype originates from a woman aged 45-65 years with active or convalescent COVID-19. The sequenced sample consisted of peripheral blood.

The CDR3 loop reads CASSHPRADTQYF. Written as DNA, the CDR3 is TGTGCCAGCAGCCATCCTCGTGCAGATACGCAGTATTTT. The genes are TRBV3-1 (or the pseudogene TRBV3-2) and TRBJ2-3, with D hard to call. CDR3 length: 13 amino acids. Germline lookup yields CDR1 LGHDT and CDR2 YNNKEL (reference sequence). V lost 3 bases and J 4 bases, leaving 8 bases between the germline ends.